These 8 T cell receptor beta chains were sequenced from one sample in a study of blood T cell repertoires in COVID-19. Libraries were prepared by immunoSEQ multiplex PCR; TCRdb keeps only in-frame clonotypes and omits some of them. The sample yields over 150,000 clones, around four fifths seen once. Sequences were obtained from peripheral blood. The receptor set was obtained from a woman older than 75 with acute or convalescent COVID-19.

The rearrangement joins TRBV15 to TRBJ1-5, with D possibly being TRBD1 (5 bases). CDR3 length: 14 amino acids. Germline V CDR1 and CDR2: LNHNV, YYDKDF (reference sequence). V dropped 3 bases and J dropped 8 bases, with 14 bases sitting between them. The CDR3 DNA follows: TGTGCCACCAGCAGCGATGTGGGGCGGAAGCCCCAGCATTTT. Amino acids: CATSSDVGRKPQHF.

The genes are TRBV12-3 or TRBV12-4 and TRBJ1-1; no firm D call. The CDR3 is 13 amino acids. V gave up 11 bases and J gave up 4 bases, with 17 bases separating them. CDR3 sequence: CAVWRVTGTEAFF. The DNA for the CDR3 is TGTGCCGTATGGAGGGTTACGGGCACTGAAGCTTTCTTT.

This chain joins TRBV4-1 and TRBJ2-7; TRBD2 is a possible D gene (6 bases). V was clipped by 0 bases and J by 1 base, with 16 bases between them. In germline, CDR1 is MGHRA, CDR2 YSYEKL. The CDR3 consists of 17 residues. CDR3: CASSQDAWGERSYEQYF. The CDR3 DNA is TGCGCCAGCAGCCAAGATGCCTGGGGGGAGAGATCCTACGAGCAGTACTTC.

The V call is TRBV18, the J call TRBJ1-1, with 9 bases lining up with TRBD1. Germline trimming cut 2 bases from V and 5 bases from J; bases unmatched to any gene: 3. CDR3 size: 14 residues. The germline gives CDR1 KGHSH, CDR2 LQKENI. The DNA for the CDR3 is TGTGCCAGCTCACCAAGGGACAGGGAGACTGAAGCTTTCTTT. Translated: CASSPRDRETEAFF.

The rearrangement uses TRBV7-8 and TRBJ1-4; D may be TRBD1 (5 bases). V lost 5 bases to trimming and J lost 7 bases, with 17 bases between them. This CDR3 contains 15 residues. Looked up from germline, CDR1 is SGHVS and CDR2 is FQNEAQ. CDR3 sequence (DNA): TGTGCCAGCAGCGCGACGGATTTCCAGGGTGAAAAACTGTTTTTT. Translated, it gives CASSATDFQGEKLFF. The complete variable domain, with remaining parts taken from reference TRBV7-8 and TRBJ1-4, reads GAGVSQSPRYKVAKRGQDVALRCDPISGHVSLFWYQQALGQGPEFLTYFQNEAQLDKSGLPSDRFFAERPEGSVSTLKIQRTQQEDSAVYLCASSATDFQGEKLFFGSGTQLSVL.

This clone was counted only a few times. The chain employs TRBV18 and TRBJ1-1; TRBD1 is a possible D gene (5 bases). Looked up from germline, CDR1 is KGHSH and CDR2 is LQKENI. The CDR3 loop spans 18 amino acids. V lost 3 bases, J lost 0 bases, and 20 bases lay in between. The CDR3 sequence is CASSPAGGGGNVNTEAFF. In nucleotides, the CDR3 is TGTGCCAGCTCACCGGCGGGGGGTGGGGGAAACGTGAACACTGAAGCTTTCTTT.

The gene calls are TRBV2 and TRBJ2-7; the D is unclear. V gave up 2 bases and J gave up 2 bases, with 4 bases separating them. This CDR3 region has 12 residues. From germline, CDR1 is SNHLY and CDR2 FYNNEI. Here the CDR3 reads CASSELPYEQYF. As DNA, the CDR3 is TGTGCCAGCAGTGAACTCCCCTACGAGCAGTACTTC.

Written as DNA, the CDR3 is TGTGCCAGCAGCGGGGAGGTAGTTGGGTACACCTTC. Its protein product is CASSGEVVGYTF. J is TRBJ1-2 and V is TRBV9; D gene ambiguous. The CDR3 is 12 residues long. CDR1 SGDLS and CDR2 YYNGEE come from the germline V gene. Trimming took 3 bases from V and 11 from J, leaving 14 bases between them.